The 2 T cell receptor beta chains reported below all come from one sample, sequenced in a study of cytomegalovirus exposure and HLA in healthy donors. PCR used 60 Vbeta primers and 13 Jbeta primers. Here immunoSEQ multiplex PCR was the method, and the copy in TCRdb shows in-frame clones only, minus some. This sample yields about 160,000 clones, of which 50% to 75% are seen a single time; about 7.1% belongs to the top ten. Sequencing was done on a sample of PBMCs. The receptors originated from a woman aged 60 to 75 in good health and CMV-seropositive.

This clone was seen a few times. The chain combines TRBV5-6 with TRBJ1-4; D may be TRBD1 (6 bases). The germline CDR1 and CDR2 sequences are SGHDT and YYEEEE. The CDR3 contains 17 residues. The V and J ends lost 5 bases and 4 bases respectively, with 21 bases between them. The CDR3 loop reads CASSRDRLVDNNEKLFF. DNA for the CDR3: TGTGCCAGCAGTCGTGACAGGCTAGTCGATAATAATGAAAAACTGTTTTTT. The variable domain in full, completed from reference TRBV5-6 and TRBJ1-4, reads DAGVTQSPTHLIKTRGQQVTLRCSPKSGHDTVSWYQQALGQGPQFIFQYYEEEERQRGNFPDRFSGHQFPNYSSELNVNALLLGDSALYLCASSRDRLVDNNEKLFFGSGTQLSVL.

V gene TRBV27 combines with J gene TRBJ2-3, with D possibly matching TRBD1 (6 bases). The germline gives CDR1 MNHEY, CDR2 SMNVEV (reference sequence). This CDR3 has 15 residues. V was shortened by 5 bases and J by 6 bases, with 18 bases between the two germline ends. As DNA, the CDR3 is TGTGCCAGCAGTGCGCGTGGGACACGGTCGGATACGCAGTATTTT. As protein: CASSARGTRSDTQYF.